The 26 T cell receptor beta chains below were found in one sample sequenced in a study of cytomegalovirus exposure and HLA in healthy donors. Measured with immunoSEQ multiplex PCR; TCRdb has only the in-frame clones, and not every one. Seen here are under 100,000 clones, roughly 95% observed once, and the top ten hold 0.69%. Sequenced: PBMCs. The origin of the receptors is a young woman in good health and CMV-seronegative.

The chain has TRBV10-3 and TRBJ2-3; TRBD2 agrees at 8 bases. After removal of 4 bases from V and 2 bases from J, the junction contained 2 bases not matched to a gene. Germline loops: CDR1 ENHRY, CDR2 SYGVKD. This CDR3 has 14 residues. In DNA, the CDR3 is TGTGCCATCAGTGCGGGGGGGGCCACAGATACGCAGTATTTT. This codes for CAISAGGATDTQYF.

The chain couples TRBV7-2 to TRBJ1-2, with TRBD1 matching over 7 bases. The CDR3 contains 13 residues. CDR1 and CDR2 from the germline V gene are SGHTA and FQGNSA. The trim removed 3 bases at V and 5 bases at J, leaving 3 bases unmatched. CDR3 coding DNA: TGTGCCAGCAGCTTTGGGACAGAGTATGGCTACACCTTC. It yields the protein CASSFGTEYGYTF.

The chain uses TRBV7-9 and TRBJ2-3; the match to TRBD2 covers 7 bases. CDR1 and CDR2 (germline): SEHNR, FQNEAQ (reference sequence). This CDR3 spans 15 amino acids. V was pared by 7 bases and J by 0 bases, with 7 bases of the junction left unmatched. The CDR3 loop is CASTTAGGSTDTQYF. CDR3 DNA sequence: TGTGCCAGCACCACCGCCGGGGGGAGCACAGATACGCAGTATTTT.

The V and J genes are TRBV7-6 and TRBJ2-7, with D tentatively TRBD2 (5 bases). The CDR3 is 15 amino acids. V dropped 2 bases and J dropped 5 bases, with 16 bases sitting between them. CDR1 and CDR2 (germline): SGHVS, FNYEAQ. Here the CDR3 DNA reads TGTGCCAGCAGCTTATTTCCCCGGGGATCCCACGAGCAGTACTTC. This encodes CASSLFPRGSHEQYF.

The CDR3 bases are TGTGCCAGCAGCTTGCCCAGCGAGAACACCGGGGAGCTGTTTTTT. Translation: CASSLPSENTGELFF. The chain uses TRBV7-9 and TRBJ2-2; D remains unclear. V lost 3 bases and J lost 1, with 9 bases in between. The CDR3 contains 15 residues. Germline CDR1 reads SEHNR; CDR2 reads FQNEAQ (reference sequence).

For the CDR3, the DNA is TGTGCCAGCAGGCCCGGGACAGCAAATCAGCCCCAGCATTTT. It is translated as CASRPGTANQPQHF. The chain employs TRBV27 and TRBJ1-5, with 7 bases that match TRBD1. CDR1 and CDR2 from the germline V gene are MNHEY and SMNVEV (reference sequence). Unmatched junction bases numbered 6, after V lost 6 bases and J lost 4 bases. The length of the CDR3 is 14 residues.

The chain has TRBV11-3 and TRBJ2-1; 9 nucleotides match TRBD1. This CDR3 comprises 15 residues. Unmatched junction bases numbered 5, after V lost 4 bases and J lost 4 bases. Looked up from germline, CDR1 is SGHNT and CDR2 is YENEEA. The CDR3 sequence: CASSWGQGPYNEQFF. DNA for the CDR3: TGTGCCAGCAGCTGGGGACAGGGCCCATACAATGAGCAGTTCTTC.

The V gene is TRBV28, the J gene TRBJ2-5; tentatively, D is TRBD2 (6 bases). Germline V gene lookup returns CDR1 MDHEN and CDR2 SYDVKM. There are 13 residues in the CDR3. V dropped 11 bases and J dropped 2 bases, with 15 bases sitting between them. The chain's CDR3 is CAPFRGWQETQYF. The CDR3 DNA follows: TGTGCCCCCTTCCGGGGGTGGCAAGAGACCCAGTACTTC.

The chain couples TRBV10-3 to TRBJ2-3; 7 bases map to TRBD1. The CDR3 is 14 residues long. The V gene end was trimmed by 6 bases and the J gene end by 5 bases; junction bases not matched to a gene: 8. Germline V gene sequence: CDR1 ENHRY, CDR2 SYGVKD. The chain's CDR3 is CAISLAGGLDTQYF. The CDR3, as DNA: TGTGCCATCAGCTTGGCAGGGGGATTAGATACGCAGTATTTT.

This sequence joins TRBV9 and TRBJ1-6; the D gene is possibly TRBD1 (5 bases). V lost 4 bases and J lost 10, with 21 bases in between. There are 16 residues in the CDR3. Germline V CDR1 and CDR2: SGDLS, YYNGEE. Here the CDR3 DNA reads TGTGCCAGCAGCCCTTCCCGGGGGTTGGATTACTCACCCCTCCACTTT. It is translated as CASSPSRGLDYSPLHF.

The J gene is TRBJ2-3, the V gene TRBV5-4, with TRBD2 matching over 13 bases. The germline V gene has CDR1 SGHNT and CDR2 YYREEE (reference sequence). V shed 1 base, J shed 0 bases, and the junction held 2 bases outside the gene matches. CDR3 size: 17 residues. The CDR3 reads CASSLKLAGGSTDTQYF. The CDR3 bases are TGTGCCAGCAGCTTGAAACTAGCGGGGGGGAGCACAGATACGCAGTATTTT.

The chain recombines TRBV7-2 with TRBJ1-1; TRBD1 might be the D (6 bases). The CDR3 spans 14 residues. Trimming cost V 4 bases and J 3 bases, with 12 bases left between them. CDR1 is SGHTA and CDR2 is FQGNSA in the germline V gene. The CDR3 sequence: CASSWTEGYTEAFF. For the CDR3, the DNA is TGTGCCAGCAGCTGGACAGAGGGGTACACTGAAGCTTTCTTT.

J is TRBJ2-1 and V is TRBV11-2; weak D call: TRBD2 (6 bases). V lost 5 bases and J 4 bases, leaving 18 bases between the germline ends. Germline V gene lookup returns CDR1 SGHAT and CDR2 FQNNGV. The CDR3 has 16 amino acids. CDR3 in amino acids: CASSRLVPRAYNEQFF. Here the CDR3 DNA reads TGTGCCAGCAGCCGACTAGTTCCCAGGGCGTACAATGAGCAGTTCTTC.

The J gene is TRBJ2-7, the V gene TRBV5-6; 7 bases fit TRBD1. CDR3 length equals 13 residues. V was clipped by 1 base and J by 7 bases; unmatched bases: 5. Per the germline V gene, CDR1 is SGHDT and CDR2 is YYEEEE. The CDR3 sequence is CASSLRTGEEQYF. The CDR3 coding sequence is TGTGCCAGCAGCTTGAGGACAGGAGAGGAGCAGTACTTC.

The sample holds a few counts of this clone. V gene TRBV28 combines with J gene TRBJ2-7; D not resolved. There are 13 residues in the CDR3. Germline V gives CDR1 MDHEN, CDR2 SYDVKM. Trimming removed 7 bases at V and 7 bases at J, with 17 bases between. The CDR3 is CASNSGVVVEQYF. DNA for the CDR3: TGTGCCAGCAATTCAGGCGTGGTGGTAGAGCAGTACTTC.

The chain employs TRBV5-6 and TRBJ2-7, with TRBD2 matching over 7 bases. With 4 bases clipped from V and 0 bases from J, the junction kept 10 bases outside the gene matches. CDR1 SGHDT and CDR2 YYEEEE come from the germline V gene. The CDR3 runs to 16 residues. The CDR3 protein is CASSPSLARSSYEQYF. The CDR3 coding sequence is TGTGCCAGCAGCCCTTCACTAGCGAGGAGCTCCTACGAGCAGTACTTC.

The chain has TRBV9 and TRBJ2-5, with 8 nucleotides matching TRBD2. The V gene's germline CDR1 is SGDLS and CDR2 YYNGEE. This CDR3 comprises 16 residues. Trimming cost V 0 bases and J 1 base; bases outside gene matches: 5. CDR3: CASSVVAGPPQETQYF. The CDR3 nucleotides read TGTGCCAGCAGCGTAGTAGCGGGGCCCCCCCAAGAGACCCAGTACTTC.

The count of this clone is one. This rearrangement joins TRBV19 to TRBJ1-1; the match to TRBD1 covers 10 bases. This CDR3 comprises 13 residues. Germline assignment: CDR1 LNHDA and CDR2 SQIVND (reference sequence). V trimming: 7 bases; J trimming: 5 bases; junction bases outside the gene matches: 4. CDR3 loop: CASKGQGETEAFF. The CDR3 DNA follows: TGTGCCAGTAAAGGACAGGGGGAAACTGAAGCTTTCTTT.

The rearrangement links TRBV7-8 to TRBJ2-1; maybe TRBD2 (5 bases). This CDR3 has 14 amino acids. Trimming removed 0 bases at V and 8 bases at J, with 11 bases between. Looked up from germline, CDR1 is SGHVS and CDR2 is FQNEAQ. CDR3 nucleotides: TGTGCCAGCAGCTTAGCGGAGACTATAGATGAGCAGTTCTTC. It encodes CASSLAETIDEQFF.

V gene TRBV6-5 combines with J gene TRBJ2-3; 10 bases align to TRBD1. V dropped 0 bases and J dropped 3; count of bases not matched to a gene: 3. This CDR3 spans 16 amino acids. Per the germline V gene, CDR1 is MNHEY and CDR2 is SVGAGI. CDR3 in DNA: TGTGCCAGCAGTTACTCACCGGGACAGGGGACAGATACGCAGTATTTT. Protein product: CASSYSPGQGTDTQYF.

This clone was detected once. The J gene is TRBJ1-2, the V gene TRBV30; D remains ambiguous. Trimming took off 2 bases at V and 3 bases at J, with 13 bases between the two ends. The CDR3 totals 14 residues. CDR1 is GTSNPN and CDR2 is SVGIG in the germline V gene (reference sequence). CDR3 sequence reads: CAWSQLTGDYGYTF. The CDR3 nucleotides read TGTGCCTGGAGTCAATTGACGGGAGACTATGGCTACACCTTC.

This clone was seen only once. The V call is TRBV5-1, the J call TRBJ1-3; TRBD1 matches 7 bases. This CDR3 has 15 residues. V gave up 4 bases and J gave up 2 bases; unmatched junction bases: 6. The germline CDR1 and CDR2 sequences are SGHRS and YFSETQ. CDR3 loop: CASSAPDRAGNTIYF. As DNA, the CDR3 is TGCGCCAGCAGCGCGCCAGACAGGGCTGGAAACACCATATATTTT.

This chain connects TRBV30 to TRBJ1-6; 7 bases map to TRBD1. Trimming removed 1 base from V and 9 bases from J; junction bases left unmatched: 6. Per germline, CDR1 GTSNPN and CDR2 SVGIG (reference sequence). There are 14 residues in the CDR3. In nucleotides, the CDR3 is TGTGCCTGGAGTGATAACAGGGACAGTTCACCCCTCCACTTT. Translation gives CAWSDNRDSSPLHF.

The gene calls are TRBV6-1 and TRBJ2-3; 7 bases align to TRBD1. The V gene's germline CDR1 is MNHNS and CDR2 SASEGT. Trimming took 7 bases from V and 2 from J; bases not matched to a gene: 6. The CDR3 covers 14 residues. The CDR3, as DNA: TGTGCCAGCACCAACAGGGGACCCACAGATACGCAGTATTTT. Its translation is CASTNRGPTDTQYF.

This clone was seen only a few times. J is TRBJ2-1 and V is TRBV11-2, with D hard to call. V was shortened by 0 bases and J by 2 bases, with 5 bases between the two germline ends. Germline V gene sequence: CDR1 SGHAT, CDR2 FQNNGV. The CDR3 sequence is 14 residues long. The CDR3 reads CASSLDSAYNEQFF. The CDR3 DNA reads TGTGCCAGCAGCTTAGATTCGGCCTACAATGAGCAGTTCTTC.

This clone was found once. The CDR3 nucleotides are TGTGCCAGCAGCTTAGCACCGGGGATGTCACCCCTCCACTTT. Its translation: CASSLAPGMSPLHF. This chain uses TRBV7-8 with TRBJ1-6; D is undetermined. V dropped 0 bases and J dropped 10 bases, with 10 bases sitting between them. CDR1 SGHVS and CDR2 FQNEAQ come from the germline V gene. The CDR3 covers 14 residues.